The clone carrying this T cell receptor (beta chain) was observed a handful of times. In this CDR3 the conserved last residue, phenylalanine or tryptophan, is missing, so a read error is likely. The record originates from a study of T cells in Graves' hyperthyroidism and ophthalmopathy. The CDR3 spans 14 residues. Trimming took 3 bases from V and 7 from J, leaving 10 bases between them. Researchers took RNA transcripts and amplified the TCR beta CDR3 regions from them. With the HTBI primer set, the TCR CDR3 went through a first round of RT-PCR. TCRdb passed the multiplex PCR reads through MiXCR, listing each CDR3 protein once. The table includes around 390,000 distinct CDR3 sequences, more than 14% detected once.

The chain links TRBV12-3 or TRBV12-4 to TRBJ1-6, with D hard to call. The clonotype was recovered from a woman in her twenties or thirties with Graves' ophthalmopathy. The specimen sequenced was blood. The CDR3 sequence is CASSFRLENSPLHL. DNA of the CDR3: TGTGCCAGCAGTTTTAGACTGGAGAATTCACCCCTCCACCTT.